This T cell receptor (beta chain) was recorded in a study of shared clonotypes between healthy human individuals. About the research overall: Plates per donor: three CD4 naive, three CD4 memory, two CD8 naive, one CD8 memory.

V was pared by 2 bases and J by 4 bases, with 14 bases between. This CDR3 has 15 residues. The germline V gene encodes CDR1 SGHNT and CDR2 YENEEA. Using immunoSEQ multiplex PCR, the repertoire was profiled, and TCRdb retains in-frame clones only, with some absent. Of more than 150,000 clones detected, approximately 61% appear once; the ten largest clones hold 8% to 13%. This TCR was sampled from a young man in good health. J is TRBJ2-5 and V is TRBV11-3; tentatively, D is TRBD2 (7 bases). The sequencing sample was made of memory CD4+ T cells sorted from blood. As to subset: CD45RA-negative fraction. CDR3 sequence: CASSLRGGAVETQYF. The DNA of the CDR3 is TGTGCCAGCAGCTTAAGGGGGGGAGCTGTAGAGACCCAGTACTTC.